This TCR beta chain comes out of a study of T-cell reconstitution after alpha-beta-depleted transplantation in children. General study points: Diversity and T-cell counts at one year after transplant derived mostly from new T cells. High day-60 TCRbeta diversity in some patients came from surviving recipient T cells and thymic progenitors.

This clonotype has a handful of counts. Its antigen remains unknown. Molecular barcoding with unique molecular identifiers was used for the TCRbeta library. TCRdb re-derived calls from the PCR reads in MiXCR, one entry per CDR3 protein. The sample lists approximately 1,000,000 distinct CDR3 sequences; around 30% were seen once. The germline V gene encodes CDR1 MNHEY and CDR2 SVGAGI. V dropped 0 bases and J dropped 2 bases, with 10 bases sitting between them. This CDR3 comprises 15 residues. The sequence was obtained from a boy younger than two who had a stem cell transplant for SCID, so the T cells may come from the graft donor. V gene TRBV6-5 combines with J gene TRBJ1-2, with D possibly TRBD1 on 6 matching bases. Sample: PBMCs, mostly from graft donor cells, taken 360 days after TCRalphabeta/CD19-depleted stem cell transplant. The CDR3 nucleotides read TGTGCCAGCAGTTACTCGATTACAGGGAACTATGGCTACACCTTC. Translating gives CASSYSITGNYGYTF.